This T cell receptor beta chain derives from a study of blood T cell repertoires in COVID-19. This CDR3 region has 13 residues. Germline V CDR1 and CDR2: LGHDT, YNNKEL (reference sequence). V was clipped by 4 bases and J by 5 bases, with 11 bases between them. Authors' analysis steps: The assay estimated nucleated cells by amplifying reference gene primers. The table came from immunoSEQ multiplex PCR; TCRdb's copy has only in-frame clones and leaves some out. The V and J calls and the clone size are those of that table, but D and trimming were determined from the DNA. The sample carries 200,000 to 250,000 clones, about 82% recorded once. Participant reports of clinical history set cohort assignment. Recovered Cohort 3 donors showed two negative PCRs, clearance, or symptom resolution.

The gene calls are TRBV3-1 (or the pseudogene TRBV3-2) and TRBJ2-5; D possibly corresponds to TRBD2 (5 bases). What was sequenced was PBMCs or T cells enriched from blood (not recorded which). This TCR derives from a woman aged 50 to 60 who had recovered from COVID-19. In DNA, the CDR3 is TGTGCCAGCAGCCCCGGACTGAGGGAGACCCAGTACTTC. The encoded protein is CASSPGLRETQYF.